This TCR beta chain was documented in a study of Ad26.COV2.S vaccination and SARS-CoV-2 variants. The study, taken as a whole, reports: A substantial breadth of spike-specific CD8+ and CD4+ T cell responses after vaccination has been reported.

Treatment given: 15 to 20 received Ad26.COV2.S at low or high dose, single or two shots; about 5 received placebo; per-sample allocation not given. Samples were taken on day 63 after the first vaccine or placebo injection. The donor was a Boston adult aged 18-55 years. Here immunoSEQ multiplex PCR was the method, and the copy in TCRdb shows in-frame clones only, minus some. This table has about 430,000 clones, approximately 90% appearing once. A word on this clone: No antigen is known for it.

The V end was cut by 5 bases, the J end by 0 bases, with 11 bases between. Germline V gene sequence: CDR1 LNHDA, CDR2 SQIVND (reference sequence). This CDR3 is built from 15 residues. The sequence was obtained from a person between 18 and 65 years old who received the Ad26.COV2.S COVID-19 vaccine or a placebo. The sequencing here drew on peripheral blood, taken in a trial of Ad26.COV2.S vaccine versus placebo. J is TRBJ2-1 and V is TRBV19; D remains ambiguous. CDR3 in DNA: TGTGCCAGTAGTGTCTCGGAAAGCTCCTACAATGAGCAGTTCTTC. Amino acids: CASSVSESSYNEQFF.